This T cell receptor beta chain was identified during a study of blood T cell repertoires in COVID-19. At the level of the study: Acute and convalescent COVID-19 specimens originated in the United States, Italy and Spain. Sources were T cells, B-cell-depleted T cells, or PBMCs; the material itself was cDNA or gDNA.

Source study methods: By means of reference gene primer amplification, nucleated cell counts were estimated. Assay: immunoSEQ multiplex PCR; the TCRdb copy retains only in-frame clones and omits some. V, J and clone size are taken as reported in that table, and D and trimming were inferred from the DNA itself. This sample has 150,000 to 200,000 clones, with approximately 86% found just once. This sequence originates from a man aged 55 to 70 with acute or convalescent COVID-19. The material sequenced was peripheral blood.

CDR3 sequence reads: CASSQGLGDRASTEAFF. The DNA for the CDR3 is TGTGCCAGCAGCCAGGGCCTTGGAGACAGGGCCTCCACTGAAGCTTTCTTT. The chain joins TRBV3-1 (or the pseudogene TRBV3-2) to TRBJ1-1; the match to TRBD1 covers 7 bases. Germline CDR1 and CDR2: LGHDT and YNNKEL (reference sequence). Unmatched junction bases numbered 14, after V lost 3 bases and J lost 4 bases. This CDR3 spans 17 amino acids.